Only one count was recorded for the clone carrying this T cell receptor beta chain. What it recognizes is unknown. cDNA prepared by RNA extraction and subsequent reverse transcription served as the template for sequencing. The data were produced by immunoSEQ multiplex PCR, yet TCRdb's version contains in-frame clones alone and is incomplete. The repertoire holds under 150,000 clones, with around 82% as singletons. Treatment indicated: oral pan-JAK inhibitor, 5-10 mg twice daily. As part of sample collection, lesional scalp punch biopsies and peripheral blood were taken from alopecia areata patients. These data originate in a study of CD8+ T cells in alopecia areata. Study-level points and caveats: TCR sharing across patients was less clear than in mice, possibly HLA-related. There were many expanded lesional clones persisting in scalp and blood during tofacitinib. Having one nonresponder leaves uncertain how baseline CD8+ expansion relates to response.

V gave up 3 bases and J gave up 3 bases, with 11 bases separating them. The germline V gene encodes CDR1 GTSNPN and CDR2 SVGIG (reference sequence). The CDR3 totals 13 residues. The receptor comes from a human donor with alopecia areata. Sequences were derived from CD8+ T cells sorted from blood, sampled at week 4, from a patient treated with tofacitinib. The chain couples TRBV30 to TRBJ1-1, with no clear D. Here the CDR3 reads CAWRLGWYTEAFF. As DNA, the CDR3 is TGTGCCTGGAGGTTGGGGTGGTACACTGAAGCTTTCTTT.